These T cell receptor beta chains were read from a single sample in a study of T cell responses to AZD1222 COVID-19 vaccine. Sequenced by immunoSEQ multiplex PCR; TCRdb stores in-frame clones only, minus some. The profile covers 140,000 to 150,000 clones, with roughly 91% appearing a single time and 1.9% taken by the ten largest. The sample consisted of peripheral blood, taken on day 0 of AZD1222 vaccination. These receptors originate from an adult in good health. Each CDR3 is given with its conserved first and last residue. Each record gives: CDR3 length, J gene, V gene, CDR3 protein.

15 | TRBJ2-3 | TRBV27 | CASALGAGVTDTQYF
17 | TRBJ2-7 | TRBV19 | CASSRGPGLEAGYEQYF
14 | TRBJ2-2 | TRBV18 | CASSPGLGSGELFF
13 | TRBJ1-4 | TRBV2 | CASSVLRDEKLFF
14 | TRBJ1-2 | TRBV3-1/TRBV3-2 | CASSQDPRDRGYTF
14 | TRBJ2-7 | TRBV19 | CASKRDLSSYEQYF
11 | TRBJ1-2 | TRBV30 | CAWMVGRGYTF
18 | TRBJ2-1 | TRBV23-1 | CASSQRRLGTDPYNEQFF
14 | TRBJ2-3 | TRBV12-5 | CASGLGQTADTQYF
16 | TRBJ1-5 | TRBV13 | CASSKRTGGPNQPQHF
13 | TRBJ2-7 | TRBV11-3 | CASSLDAQHEQYF
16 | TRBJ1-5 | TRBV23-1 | CASSQSKTGSNQPQHF
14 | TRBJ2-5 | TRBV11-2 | CASSRARGGETQYF
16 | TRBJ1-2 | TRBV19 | CAISRSGGRGSSGYTF
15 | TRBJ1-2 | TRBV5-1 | CASSLVGDPNYGYTF
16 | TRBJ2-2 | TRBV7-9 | CASSFFGAGRPGELFF
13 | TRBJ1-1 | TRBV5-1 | CASSLQGFTEAFF
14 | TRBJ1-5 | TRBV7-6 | CASSLGGHNQPQHF
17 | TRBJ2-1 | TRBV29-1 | CSVGVLAGASSYNEQFF
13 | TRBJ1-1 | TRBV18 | CASSPTGRAEAFF
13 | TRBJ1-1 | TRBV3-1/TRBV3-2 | CASSQDRRFEAFF
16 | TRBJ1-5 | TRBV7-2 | CASSLALGKVNQPQHF
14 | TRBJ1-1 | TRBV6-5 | CASTRTALNTEAFF
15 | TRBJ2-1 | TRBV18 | CASSPNPAGDNEQFF
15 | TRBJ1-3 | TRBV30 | CAWSIPGHSGNTIYF
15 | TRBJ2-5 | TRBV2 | CASSEGQGGLETQYF